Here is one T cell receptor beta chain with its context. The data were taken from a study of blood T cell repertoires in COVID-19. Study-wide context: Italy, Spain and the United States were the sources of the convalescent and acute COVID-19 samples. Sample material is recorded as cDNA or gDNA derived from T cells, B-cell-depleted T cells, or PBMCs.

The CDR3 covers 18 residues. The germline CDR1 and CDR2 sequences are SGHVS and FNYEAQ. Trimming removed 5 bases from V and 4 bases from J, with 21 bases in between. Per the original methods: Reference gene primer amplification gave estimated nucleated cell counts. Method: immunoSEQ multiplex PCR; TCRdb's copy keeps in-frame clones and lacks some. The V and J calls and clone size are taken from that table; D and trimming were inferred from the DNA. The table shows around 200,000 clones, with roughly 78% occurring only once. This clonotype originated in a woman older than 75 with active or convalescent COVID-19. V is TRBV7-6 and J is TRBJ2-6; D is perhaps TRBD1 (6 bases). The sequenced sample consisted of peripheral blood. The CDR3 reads CASSRDSTGPPGANVLTF. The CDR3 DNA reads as TGTGCCAGCAGCCGGGATTCGACAGGACCTCCAGGGGCCAACGTCCTGACTTTC.